The 22 T cell receptor beta chains in this list originate from one sample, sequenced in a study of T cells after yellow fever vaccination. TCRdb fed the 5' RACE reads into MiXCR, producing one record per CDR3 protein. Of around 350,000 distinct CDR3 sequences listed, 6% to 8% are singletons. Sequencing used PBMCs, obtained 5 days after the yellow fever booster vaccination. The origin of the receptors is a man in his thirties or forties who received the YFV17D yellow fever vaccine.

This clonotype has a count of ten or more. The genes are TRBV28 and TRBJ2-7; D is uncertain. The CDR3 has 16 residues. The germline CDR1 and CDR2 sequences are MDHEN and SYDVKM. With 3 bases removed from V and 2 bases from J, the gap between germline ends came to 17 bases. As DNA, the CDR3 is TGTGCCAGCAGTTTTGTGACCTCAGACTCCCCCTACGAGCAGTACTTC. It is translated as CASSFVTSDSPYEQYF.

The chain couples TRBV19 to TRBJ2-2; D perhaps matches TRBD1 (6 bases). Germline values: CDR1 LNHDA, CDR2 SQIVND (reference sequence). The V gene lost 6 bases and the J gene lost 6 bases, with 17 bases spanning the gap. The CDR3 extends over 15 amino acids. In DNA, the CDR3 is TGTGCCAGTAGCCCCAGGGGATCGGCCCCCGGGGAGCTGTTTTTT. Encoded protein: CASSPRGSAPGELFF.

This clonotype has just a few counts. The J gene is TRBJ2-3, the V gene TRBV5-1; TRBD2 matches 7 bases. The CDR3 has 15 amino acids. With 5 bases clipped from V and 4 bases from J, the junction kept 10 bases outside the gene matches. Germline CDR1 SGHRS, CDR2 YFSETQ. CDR3 sequence reads: CASSGLAGTSDTQYF. CDR3 nucleotide sequence: TGCGCCAGCAGTGGGTTAGCGGGTACTTCAGATACGCAGTATTTT.

This clonotype came up many times. The chain uses TRBV5-1 and TRBJ2-2; 9 bases map to TRBD1. V lost 3 bases, J lost 0 bases, and 6 bases stayed unmatched. The germline V gene encodes CDR1 SGHRS and CDR2 YFSETQ. The CDR3 runs to 17 residues. The CDR3 nucleotides are TGCGCCAGCAGCTACGGGACAGGGTATTCGAACACCGGGGAGCTGTTTTTT. Residues: CASSYGTGYSNTGELFF. Using reference TRBV5-1 and TRBJ2-2 for the parts outside the CDR3, the full variable domain is KAGVTQTPRYLIKTRGQQVTLSCSPISGHRSVSWYQQTPGQGLQFLFEYFSETQRNKGNFPGRFSGRQFSNSRSEMNVSTLELGDSALYLCASSYGTGYSNTGELFFGEGSRLTVL.

This clonotype was observed a few times. The V gene is TRBV18, the J gene TRBJ2-7, with a tentative D call TRBD2 (6 bases). CDR1 is KGHSH, CDR2 LQKENI, per germline. The CDR3 length is 15 residues. V lost 5 bases to trimming and J lost 5 bases, with 19 bases between them. The CDR3 sequence: CASSMGLPPQNEQYF. The DNA for the CDR3 is TGTGCCAGCTCAATGGGACTTCCACCGCAGAACGAGCAGTACTTC.

The chain links TRBV20-1 to TRBJ1-3, with D unresolved. The germline gives CDR1 DFQATT, CDR2 SNEGSKA (reference sequence). The CDR3 spans 10 residues. Trimming shortened V by 4 bases and J by 10 bases, and 8 bases separated the two germline ends. This CDR3 reads CSAMGGTIYF. CDR3 bases: TGCAGTGCTATGGGAGGGACCATATATTTT.

At least ten counts were recorded for this clonotype. The V and J genes are TRBV12-3 or TRBV12-4 and TRBJ2-2; 11 positions agree with TRBD1. The CDR3 is 13 amino acids. After removal of 6 bases from V and 7 bases from J, the junction contained 1 base not matched to a gene. CDR3 amino acids: CASRGQGVGELFF. In DNA, the CDR3 is TGTGCCAGCAGGGGACAGGGGGTCGGGGAGCTGTTTTTT.

This clonotype was seen a handful of times. V is TRBV29-1 and J is TRBJ2-3, with a tentative D call TRBD2 (6 bases). V was shortened by 7 bases and J by 1 base, with 12 bases between the two germline ends. CDR1 is SQVTM and CDR2 is ANQGSEA in the germline V gene. The CDR3 extends over 13 amino acids. The CDR3 sequence is CSARDLRTDTQYF. The CDR3 DNA follows: TGCAGCGCCAGGGACTTACGCACAGATACGCAGTATTTT.

The chain has TRBV20-1 and TRBJ2-7; maybe TRBD1 (6 bases). V dropped 1 base and J dropped 2 bases, with 12 bases sitting between them. Germline-derived CDR1 and CDR2 are DFQATT and SNEGSKA (reference sequence). This CDR3 has 14 residues. Written as DNA, the CDR3 is TGCAGTGCTAGAGGTCAGAGGACAGCCTACGAGCAGTACTTC. This sequence encodes CSARGQRTAYEQYF.

This clonotype came up many times. This CDR3 is CASSFPTSGSDDYNEQFF. The CDR3 nucleotides are TGTGCCAGCAGCTTCCCGACTAGCGGGAGTGATGACTACAATGAGCAGTTCTTC. The chain combines TRBV11-2 with TRBJ2-1; 12 nucleotides line up with TRBD2. This CDR3 contains 18 residues. The germline gives CDR1 SGHAT, CDR2 FQNNGV. After removal of 3 bases from V and 3 bases from J, the junction contained 9 bases not matched to a gene.

This clonotype was detected only a few times. This sequence joins TRBV12-3 or TRBV12-4 and TRBJ2-3; the D gene is possibly TRBD2 (6 bases). The CDR3 consists of 14 residues. The germline V and J ends were trimmed by 7 bases and 8 bases, with 19 bases remaining between them. The CDR3 reads CASTATGTSRTQYF. In DNA form, the CDR3 reads TGTGCCAGCACCGCCACTGGAACTAGCCGTACGCAGTATTTT.

The chain links TRBV5-4 to TRBJ1-2; D gene ambiguous. V lost 5 bases, J lost 0 bases, and 8 bases lay in between. This CDR3 is 13 amino acids long. In germline, CDR1 is SGHNT, CDR2 YYREEE (reference sequence). The CDR3 nucleotides read TGTGCCAGCAGATCGACACCTAACTATGGCTACACCTTC. This codes for CASRSTPNYGYTF.

Many counts were recorded for this clonotype. The chain joins TRBV20-1 to TRBJ2-1; TRBD2 agrees at 7 bases. CDR1 and CDR2 (germline): DFQATT, SNEGSKA (reference sequence). This CDR3 is 16 amino acids long. V was clipped by 0 bases and J by 3 bases; unmatched bases: 8. The CDR3 reads CSARDQTSANYNEQFF. The CDR3 DNA follows: TGCAGTGCTAGAGACCAAACTAGCGCTAACTACAATGAGCAGTTCTTC.

This clonotype was observed a handful of times. The gene calls are TRBV5-1 and TRBJ2-1; tentatively, D is TRBD2 (6 bases). Trimming took off 0 bases at V and 3 bases at J, with 16 bases between the two ends. The CDR3 totals 17 residues. Germline loops: CDR1 SGHRS, CDR2 YFSETQ. The CDR3 DNA reads as TGCGCCAGCAGCTTGGCGGGTAGGCGGGATTTCTACAATGAGCAGTTCTTC. Protein sequence: CASSLAGRRDFYNEQFF.

This clonotype has ten or more counts. The gene calls are TRBV20-1 and TRBJ2-1; D uncertain. The germline V and J ends were trimmed by 2 bases and 3 bases, with 5 bases remaining between them. The germline CDR1 and CDR2 sequences are DFQATT and SNEGSKA (reference sequence). CDR3 length: 12 amino acids. CDR3 amino acids: CSARPGYNEQFF. As DNA, the CDR3 is TGCAGTGCTAGACCCGGCTACAATGAGCAGTTCTTC.

The gene calls are TRBV28 and TRBJ1-2; possible D gene TRBD1, 6 bases. The V and J ends lost 5 bases and 4 bases respectively, with 8 bases between them. CDR3 length: 12 residues. The germline gives CDR1 MDHEN, CDR2 SYDVKM. Here the CDR3 DNA reads TGTGCCAGCAGTGTCAGGGGCTATGGCTACACCTTC. Its translation is CASSVRGYGYTF.

This clonotype was counted at least ten times. V and J are TRBV20-1 and TRBJ2-1; 13 bases align to TRBD2. Germline loops: CDR1 DFQATT, CDR2 SNEGSKA (reference sequence). V lost 6 bases and J lost 8; bases outside the gene matches: 10. There are 15 residues in the CDR3. Here the CDR3 reads CSAQARTSGRDEQFF. Here the CDR3 DNA reads TGCAGTGCCCAGGCCCGTACTAGCGGGAGGGATGAGCAGTTCTTC.

This clonotype was counted only a few times. The chain couples TRBV12-3 or TRBV12-4 to TRBJ2-1, with D perhaps matching TRBD1 (6 bases). V was trimmed by 7 bases and J by 9 bases, leaving 19 bases between them. This CDR3 comprises 14 residues. The CDR3 DNA is TGTGCCAGCATCCTAAACAGGGAATTCGGTGAGCAGTTCTTC. Protein: CASILNREFGEQFF.

The sample holds many counts of this clonotype. V usage is TRBV29-1 and J usage is TRBJ2-1, with 11 bases that match TRBD2. The germline V gene encodes CDR1 SQVTM and CDR2 ANQGSEA. CDR3 length: 18 amino acids. The junction had 23 bases not matched to a gene; V was cut back by 8 bases and J by 8 bases. This chain's CDR3 is CSTWGDSLVAGGGDEQFF. The CDR3 DNA reads TGCAGCACGTGGGGGGACTCCTTGGTAGCGGGAGGGGGCGATGAGCAGTTCTTC.

The rearrangement joins TRBV20-1 to TRBJ2-7; possibly TRBD2 for D (5 bases). The V end was cut by 6 bases, the J end by 5 bases, with 17 bases between. The germline CDR1 and CDR2 sequences are DFQATT and SNEGSKA (reference sequence). This CDR3 spans 13 amino acids. Here the CDR3 DNA reads TGCAGTGCCAAGAGGTGGGAGCGCAACGAGCAGTACTTC. Residues: CSAKRWERNEQYF.

This clonotype was counted at least ten times. V gene TRBV20-1 combines with J gene TRBJ2-3; 9 positions agree with TRBD2. Trimming cost V 3 bases and J 4 bases; bases outside gene matches: 11. Germline V gene sequence: CDR1 DFQATT, CDR2 SNEGSKA (reference sequence). CDR3 length equals 16 residues. The chain's CDR3 is CSARGAGAGGPDTQYF. CDR3 nucleotides: TGCAGTGCTAGGGGGGCAGGAGCGGGAGGACCAGATACGCAGTATTTT.

With regard to this clonotype: This may stem from a read error, because a much larger clone lies one nucleotide away. V usage is TRBV20-1 and J usage is TRBJ1-5; TRBD1 matches at 8 bases. CDR1 is DFQATT and CDR2 is SNEGSKA in the germline V gene (reference sequence). The length of the CDR3 is 14 residues. CDR3 nucleotide sequence: TGCAGTGCCAGAGACAGGGGCTCTAGTCAGCCCCTGCATTTT. Amino acids: CSARDRGSSQPLHF.